These 31 T cell receptor beta chains were all obtained from the same sample, sequenced in a study of T cells in Graves' hyperthyroidism and ophthalmopathy. Amplification targeted TCR beta CDR3 regions from RNA transcripts. The TCR CDR3 first-round RT-PCR relied on the HTBI primer set. TCRdb ran MiXCR on the multiplex PCR reads and lists one entry per CDR3 protein. The sample has hundreds of thousands of distinct CDR3 sequences; approximately 15% are singletons. Input material: blood. Receptor source: a woman aged 18-29 years with Graves' hyperthyroidism.

At least ten counts were recorded for this clonotype. The CDR3 protein is CAWSRLARSYNEQFF. The CDR3 DNA sequence: TGTGCCTGGAGCCGACTAGCGCGATCCTACAATGAGCAGTTCTTC. The rearrangement uses TRBV30 and TRBJ2-1; 8 bases fit TRBD2. Trimming at V came to 3 bases and at J to 1 base, leaving 5 bases not matched to a gene. Germline-derived CDR1 and CDR2 are GTSNPN and SVGIG (reference sequence). There are 15 residues in the CDR3.

This clonotype occurred many times. The chain is built from TRBV4-3 and TRBJ1-6; unclear D gene. V dropped 3 bases and J dropped 9 bases, with 15 bases sitting between them. CDR3 size: 15 residues. Looked up from germline, CDR1 is LGHNA and CDR2 is YSLEER. CDR3 amino acids: CASSQKDGSSSPLHF. The DNA for the CDR3 is TGCGCCAGCAGCCAGAAGGACGGTTCGAGTTCACCCCTCCACTTT.

In this sample, this clonotype turned up many times. The chain has TRBV29-1 and TRBJ2-2; no clear D. From germline, CDR1 is SQVTM and CDR2 ANQGSEA. Trimming left V 2 bases short and J 2 bases short, with 6 bases between. This CDR3 comprises 13 residues. This chain's CDR3 is CSVERVNTGELFF. CDR3 DNA: TGCAGCGTTGAACGGGTAAACACCGGGGAGCTGTTTTTT.

This clonotype has ten or more counts. The rearrangement uses TRBV5-1 and TRBJ2-1; maybe TRBD2 (5 bases). V was pared by 1 base and J by 6 bases, with 17 bases between. The CDR3 length is 16 residues. Germline-derived CDR1 and CDR2 are SGHRS and YFSETQ. CDR3 sequence reads: CASSLSWSGATNEQFF. The CDR3 DNA is TGCGCCAGCAGCTTGAGCTGGAGCGGAGCGACCAATGAGCAGTTCTTC.

This clonotype was recorded at least ten times. The rearrangement links TRBV11-2 to TRBJ2-1, with a tentative D call TRBD1 (7 bases). CDR1 and CDR2 (germline): SGHAT, FQNNGV. CDR3 length equals 15 residues. Trimming took 6 bases from V and 3 from J, leaving 15 bases between them. The CDR3 coding sequence is TGTGCCAGCAGGGCCGCGGGACAGAGCTACAATGAGCAGTTCTTC. This encodes CASRAAGQSYNEQFF.

This clonotype was seen repeatedly, ten times or more. V usage is TRBV7-3 and J usage is TRBJ2-2; 8 nucleotides agree with TRBD1. The trim removed 5 bases at V and 6 bases at J, leaving 5 bases unmatched. The V gene's germline CDR1 is SGHTA and CDR2 FQGTGA. The CDR3 loop spans 14 amino acids. The CDR3 nucleotides are TGTGCCAGCAGCCCCAAACAGGGGGCCGGGGAGCTGTTTTTT. It is translated as CASSPKQGAGELFF. Full variable domain (remainder filled in from reference TRBV7-3 and TRBJ2-2): GAGVSQTPSNKVTEKGKYVELRCDPISGHTALYWYRQSLGQGPEFLIYFQGTGAADDSGLPNDRFFAVRPEGSVSTLKIQRTERGDSAVYLCASSPKQGAGELFFGEGSRLTVL.

The chain is built from TRBV6-1 and TRBJ1-5; D is undetermined. Looked up from germline, CDR1 is MNHNS and CDR2 is SASEGT. V was clipped by 6 bases and J by 0 bases, with 6 bases between them. The CDR3 spans 13 residues. CDR3 sequence (DNA): TGTGCCAGCAGGGTGAATAGCAATCAGCCCCAGCATTTT. Translated, it gives CASRVNSNQPQHF.

This clonotype was observed many times. The J gene is TRBJ1-6, the V gene TRBV6-1; D is undetermined. V dropped 0 bases and J dropped 8 bases, with 11 bases sitting between them. Germline V CDR1 and CDR2: MNHNS, SASEGT. The CDR3 extends over 15 amino acids. The CDR3: CASSEAREGYSPLHF. For the CDR3, the DNA is TGTGCCAGCAGTGAAGCAAGGGAGGGCTATTCACCCCTCCACTTT.

This clonotype was observed at least ten times. The chain has TRBV7-9 and TRBJ2-7, with D perhaps matching TRBD1 (6 bases). Germline V gene sequence: CDR1 SEHNR, CDR2 FQNEAQ (reference sequence). V gave up 3 bases and J gave up 2 bases, with 14 bases separating them. This CDR3 comprises 15 residues. CDR3 nucleotide sequence: TGTGCCAGCAGCTTTGCCGGGACACCGGCCTACGAGCAGTACTTC. This gives the protein CASSFAGTPAYEQYF.

This sequence joins TRBV19 and TRBJ2-6; D unclear. The CDR3 consists of 15 residues. Germline V gives CDR1 LNHDA, CDR2 SQIVND (reference sequence). The V end lost 1 base, the J end lost 4 bases, and 8 bases lay between the germline ends. CDR3 sequence (DNA): TGTGCCAGTAGTATAGGGCTCCTCGGGGCCAACGTCCTGACTTTC. Residues: CASSIGLLGANVLTF.

By frequency in the sample, this clonotype is medium-sized. V is TRBV11-2 and J is TRBJ2-1, with 7 positions matching TRBD2. The CDR3 has 15 residues. Germline V gene lookup returns CDR1 SGHAT and CDR2 FQNNGV. Trimming at V came to 5 bases and at J to 0 bases, leaving 4 bases not matched to a gene. CDR3 sequence reads: CASSVRTSSYNEQFF. The CDR3 DNA reads as TGTGCCAGCAGCGTCCGGACTAGCTCCTACAATGAGCAGTTCTTC.

This clonotype was seen many times. J is TRBJ1-4 and V is TRBV11-2; 12 positions agree with TRBD1. This CDR3 region has 17 residues. Germline V gives CDR1 SGHAT, CDR2 FQNNGV. V shed 4 bases and J 0 bases; nucleotides not matched to a gene: 3. CDR3 nucleotides: TGTGCCAGCAGCTGGGGACAGGGGGCCGCAACTAATGAAAAACTGTTTTTT. Protein product: CASSWGQGAATNEKLFF.

This clonotype was counted a few times. The chain employs TRBV14 and TRBJ2-2; D is ambiguous. V lost 3 bases to trimming and J lost 1 base, with 3 bases between them. The CDR3 has 13 amino acids. The germline gives CDR1 SGHDN, CDR2 FVKESK. The CDR3 DNA is TGTGCCAGCAGCCACCAGAACACCGGGGAGCTGTTTTTT. It translates to CASSHQNTGELFF.

This clonotype was observed at least ten times. The chain couples TRBV13 to TRBJ2-3; 7 positions agree with TRBD2. Germline assignment: CDR1 PRHDT and CDR2 FYEKMQ (reference sequence). The CDR3 extends over 14 amino acids. Trimming cost V 5 bases and J 4 bases; bases outside gene matches: 6. CDR3 protein: CASSTTSEADTQYF. Here the CDR3 DNA reads TGTGCCAGCAGCACAACTAGCGAGGCAGATACGCAGTATTTT. The whole variable domain, remainder taken from reference TRBV13 and TRBJ2-3, is AAGVIQSPRHLIKEKRETATLKCYPIPRHDTVYWYQQGPGQDPQFLISFYEKMQSDKGSIPDRFSAQQFSDYHSELNMSSLELGDSALYFCASSTTSEADTQYFGPGTRLTVL.

This clonotype was observed a handful of times. The chain joins TRBV15 to TRBJ1-3; tentative D call: TRBD1 (6 bases). CDR1 is LNHNV, CDR2 YYDKDF, per germline (reference sequence). The ends were cut back, 7 bases at V and 0 bases at J, with 10 bases in the middle. This CDR3 contains 14 residues. In nucleotides, the CDR3 is TGTGCCACCAAGGACAGAAGCTCTGGAAACACCATATATTTT. Its protein product is CATKDRSSGNTIYF.

This clonotype came up a few times. The chain employs TRBV4-3 and TRBJ1-1, with a weak D call TRBD1 (6 bases). The CDR3 sequence is 17 residues long. The V gene lost 2 bases and the J gene lost 3 bases, with 19 bases spanning the gap. Germline loops: CDR1 LGHNA, CDR2 YSLEER. CDR3 in DNA: TGCGCCAGCAGCCAATCCGCGGGGGGGCTAGGAGACACTGAAGCTTTCTTT. Its protein product is CASSQSAGGLGDTEAFF.

Comment on this clonotype: Just one base apart from a much larger clone, this may be a read error. V is TRBV3-1 and J is TRBJ1-5, with TRBD1 matching 8 bases. This CDR3 has 14 amino acids. Germline CDR1 reads LGHDT; CDR2 reads YNNKEL (reference sequence). In DNA, the CDR3 is TGTGCCAGCAGCCGAGGACAGGGTTTGCAGCCCCAGCGTTTT. Protein product: CASSRGQGLQPQRF.

Only a few counts were recorded for this clonotype. This chain links TRBV29-1 with TRBJ2-1; no firm D call. Germline assignment: CDR1 SQVTM and CDR2 ANQGSEA. The CDR3 totals 13 residues. Deletions cut 5 bases from V and 3 bases from J, with 11 bases between. The CDR3: CSVRPPLYNEQFF. CDR3 in DNA: TGCAGCGTTCGGCCCCCCCTCTACAATGAGCAGTTCTTC.

The chain links TRBV29-1 to TRBJ2-3, with D perhaps assigned TRBD1 or TRBD2 (5 bases each). Germline V lookup: CDR1 SQVTM, CDR2 ANQGSEA. CDR3 length: 13 amino acids. V lost 4 bases and J 6 bases, leaving 14 bases between the germline ends. CDR3 nucleotides: TGCAGCGTTGCTGTCCCGGGACGGGATACGCAGTATTTT. Protein sequence: CSVAVPGRDTQYF.

In its sample, this clonotype was seen many times. V usage is TRBV5-1 and J usage is TRBJ1-2; 8 nucleotides match TRBD1. J lost 5 bases, V lost 1 base, and 7 bases had no gene match. Per the germline V gene, CDR1 is SGHRS and CDR2 is YFSETQ. This CDR3 comprises 15 residues. The CDR3 sequence: CASSLTDRAFYGYTF. The CDR3 DNA reads TGCGCCAGCAGCTTGACGGACAGGGCGTTTTATGGCTACACCTTC.

About this clonotype: One base away lies a much larger clone, so this may be a sequencing read error. V is TRBV6-1 and J is TRBJ1-1; D not certain. The CDR3 covers 11 residues. V lost 6 bases and J lost 3, with 5 bases in between. Germline V gives CDR1 MNHNS, CDR2 SASEGT. This CDR3 is CASRQDTEAFF. CDR3 sequence (DNA): TGTGCCAGCAGGCAGGACACTGAAGCTTTCTTT.

This clonotype was found many times. The chain couples TRBV28 to TRBJ2-7; either TRBD1 or TRBD2 may fit D (5 bases each). CDR3 length: 12 residues. Trimming took 0 bases from V and 5 from J, leaving 5 bases between them. CDR1 and CDR2 (germline): MDHEN, SYDVKM. In DNA, the CDR3 is TGTGCCAGCAGTTTATGGGGGGACGAGCAGTACTTC. Translated: CASSLWGDEQYF.

This clonotype came up a few times. This sequence joins TRBV6-2 or TRBV6-3 and TRBJ2-1; 8 bases agree with TRBD2. V dropped 7 bases and J dropped 8; count of bases not matched to a gene: 10. CDR1 MNHEY and CDR2 SVGEGT come from the germline V gene. This CDR3 is built from 14 residues. In nucleotides, the CDR3 is TGTGCCAGCATTCCCAGCGGGAGCCTCGATGAGCAGTTCTTC. Translation gives CASIPSGSLDEQFF.

This clonotype showed up many times. The chain uses TRBV13 and TRBJ2-5, with unresolved D. Germline V CDR1 and CDR2: PRHDT, FYEKMQ (reference sequence). The CDR3 consists of 16 residues. The V end lost 6 bases, the J end lost 1 base, and 18 bases lay between the germline ends. Here the CDR3 reads CASRLLDAGPQETQYF. CDR3 DNA: TGTGCCAGCAGACTCCTGGACGCTGGGCCCCAAGAGACCCAGTACTTC.

This chain uses TRBV7-7 with TRBJ2-2, with D maybe TRBD1 (5 bases). Germline loops: CDR1 SSHAT, CDR2 FNYEAQ (reference sequence). The CDR3 spans 15 residues. V gave up 1 base and J gave up 6 bases, with 12 bases separating them. CDR3 DNA: TGTGCCAGCAGCTTAGGGACATCTAAATCCGGGGAGCTGTTTTTT. It specifies CASSLGTSKSGELFF.

This clonotype was counted ten times or more. Here the CDR3 reads CASAAPGQGIYEQYF. CDR3 nucleotides: TGTGCCAGCGCTGCCCCGGGACAGGGGATTTACGAGCAGTACTTC. V gene TRBV28 combines with J gene TRBJ2-7, with 10 bases matching TRBD1. The CDR3 has 15 residues. V trimming: 8 bases; J trimming: 4 bases; junction bases outside the gene matches: 11. Germline values: CDR1 MDHEN, CDR2 SYDVKM. The variable domain in full, with the rest retrieved from reference TRBV28 and TRBJ2-7, is DVKVTQSSRYLVKRTGEKVFLECVQDMDHENMFWYRQDPGLGLRLIYFSYDVKMKEKGDIPEGYSVSREKKERFSLILESASTNQTSMYLCASAAPGQGIYEQYFGPGTRLTVT.

This clonotype was found a few times. V usage is TRBV20-1 and J usage is TRBJ1-2; D not certain. The CDR3 extends over 10 amino acids. The germline CDR1 and CDR2 sequences are DFQATT and SNEGSKA (reference sequence). Trimming pared 5 bases from V and 6 bases from J, leaving 7 bases between. The CDR3 region has the DNA TGCAGTGCTCCGCGGGATGGCTACACCTTC. Protein sequence: CSAPRDGYTF.

This clonotype was seen at least ten times. The chain combines TRBV6-1 with TRBJ1-5, with 10 nucleotides matching TRBD1. This CDR3 is built from 15 residues. V dropped 6 bases and J dropped 6; count of bases not matched to a gene: 8. CDR1 and CDR2 (germline): MNHNS, SASEGT. Here the CDR3 DNA reads TGTGCCAGCAGGGACAGGGGGACGGTAAGTCAGCCCCAGCATTTT. Its protein product is CASRDRGTVSQPQHF.

This clonotype was counted many times. In DNA, the CDR3 is TGCAGTGCTAGAGGCCCAGAAAGGACCCTAGGCATTGAAGCTTTCTTT. Protein sequence: CSARGPERTLGIEAFF. This chain links TRBV20-1 with TRBJ1-1; D uncertain. This CDR3 has 16 residues. The germline gives CDR1 DFQATT, CDR2 SNEGSKA (reference sequence). V was shortened by 1 base and J by 7 bases, with 22 bases between the two germline ends.

The rearrangement links TRBV7-3 to TRBJ1-1, with TRBD1 as a possible D gene (5 bases). The CDR3 contains 17 residues. Trimming cost V 8 bases and J 3 bases, with 25 bases left between them. The V gene's germline CDR1 is SGHTA and CDR2 FQGTGA. The CDR3 region is CASSLLSGVVMDTEAFF. The CDR3 nucleotides read TGTGCCAGCTCACTGCTTTCGGGGGTGGTAATGGACACTGAAGCTTTCTTT.

The J gene is TRBJ2-3, the V gene TRBV20-1; D unresolved. CDR1 and CDR2 (germline): DFQATT, SNEGSKA (reference sequence). Trimming left V 3 bases short and J 6 bases short, with 19 bases between. The CDR3 sequence is 15 residues long. CDR3 region: CSASDVQDPRDTQYF. CDR3 DNA sequence: TGCAGTGCTAGTGATGTCCAAGACCCCCGGGATACGCAGTATTTT.